The 24 T cell receptor beta chains reported below all come from one sample, sequenced in a study of blood T cell repertoires in COVID-19. Measured with immunoSEQ multiplex PCR; TCRdb has only the in-frame clones, and not every one. Of 85,000 to 130,000 clones in the sample, roughly 89% were seen once. Sequencing used peripheral blood. The receptors here all came from a human donor in a cohort sampled during active COVID-19.

The J gene is TRBJ1-2, the V gene TRBV4-2; no clear D. The CDR3 covers 16 residues. Trimming cost V 0 bases and J 4 bases, with 15 bases left between them. Germline assignment: CDR1 LGHNA and CDR2 YNFKEQ. The CDR3 loop is CASSQDRGVVGYGYTF. CDR3 DNA sequence: TGTGCCAGCAGCCAAGATCGCGGAGTCGTCGGCTATGGCTACACCTTC.

The chain couples TRBV7-2 to TRBJ2-1, with D tentatively TRBD2 (6 bases). Trimming took 1 base from V and 8 from J, leaving 15 bases between them. Germline V gene data show CDR1 as SGHTA and CDR2 as FQGNSA. The CDR3 runs to 15 residues. The CDR3 spells CASSLVLLANYEQFF. The CDR3 DNA sequence: TGTGCCAGCAGCTTAGTGTTACTAGCTAACTATGAGCAGTTCTTC.

The V gene is TRBV3-1 (or the pseudogene TRBV3-2), the J gene TRBJ1-1; the match to TRBD1 covers 9 bases. Germline assignment: CDR1 LGHDT and CDR2 YNNKEL (reference sequence). Germline trimming cut 4 bases from V and 11 bases from J; bases unmatched to any gene: 11. The CDR3 sequence is 14 residues long. CDR3 protein: CASSPRDRAVGAFF. The DNA of the CDR3 is TGTGCCAGCAGCCCCCGGGACAGGGCGGTGGGGGCTTTCTTT.

A single count supports this clone. The genes are TRBV15 and TRBJ2-2, with 12 bases fitting TRBD2. Germline CDR1 and CDR2: LNHNV and YYDKDF (reference sequence). The CDR3 loop spans 15 amino acids. The V segment lost 5 bases and the J segment 3 bases; nucleotides outside the gene matches: 1. DNA of the CDR3: TGTGCCACCAGCCTAGCGGGGGGGCACACCGGGGAGCTGTTTTTT. Translated: CATSLAGGHTGELFF.

Concerning this clone itself: This likely comes from a read error, as the CDR3 has no conserved phenylalanine or tryptophan at its end. Because the CDR3's place on the DNA is in doubt, the DNA is left out and the CDR3 is given as listed by TCRdb. This chain links TRBV5-6 with TRBJ2-7; the table calls TRBD2, which could not be checked here. The CDR3 length is 15 residues, termini included. CDR1 and CDR2 from the germline V gene are SGHDT and YYEEEE. CDR3 region: CASSKDGVSGSTSRI.

CDR3 coding DNA: TGTGCCAGCAGCTTAGGACAACCCTACGAGCAGTACTTC. Translation gives CASSLGQPYEQYF. This chain links TRBV7-9 with TRBJ2-7; the D is unclear. The length of the CDR3 is 13 residues. Per the germline V gene, CDR1 is SEHNR and CDR2 is FQNEAQ (reference sequence). The V end was cut by 1 base, the J end by 2 bases, with 6 bases between.

The chain uses TRBV7-9 and TRBJ1-1, with TRBD1 identical over 7 bases. The CDR3 contains 15 residues. The germline V gene has CDR1 SEHNR and CDR2 FQNEAQ (reference sequence). Trimming removed 0 bases from V and 1 base from J; junction bases left unmatched: 2. CDR3 in amino acids: CASSLAAGGNTEAFF. Written as DNA, the CDR3 is TGTGCCAGCAGCTTAGCGGCAGGGGGGAACACTGAAGCTTTCTTT. The whole variable domain, remainder taken from reference TRBV7-9 and TRBJ1-1, is DTGVSQNPRHKITKRGQNVTFRCDPISEHNRLYWYRQTLGQGPEFLTYFQNEAQLEKSRLLSDRFSAERPKGSFSTLEIQRTEQGDSAMYLCASSLAAGGNTEAFFGQGTRLTVV.

The chain employs TRBV5-1 and TRBJ1-2, with no clear D. This CDR3 region has 13 residues. Deletions cut 5 bases from V and 0 bases from J, with 8 bases between. Germline CDR1 SGHRS, CDR2 YFSETQ. The CDR3 DNA reads TGCGCCAGCAGTACGAGCCCTAACTATGGCTACACCTTC. Protein: CASSTSPNYGYTF.

This clone was seen only once. The gene calls are TRBV7-3 and TRBJ2-3, with D perhaps TRBD2 (6 bases). This CDR3 contains 15 residues. The V end lost 6 bases, the J end lost 2 bases, and 15 bases lay between the germline ends. Looked up from germline, CDR1 is SGHTA and CDR2 is FQGTGA. CDR3 region: CASSKLAGNTDTQYF. CDR3 DNA sequence: TGTGCCAGCAGTAAGTTGGCGGGGAACACAGATACGCAGTATTTT.

The chain has TRBV6-5 and TRBJ1-5; a weak D match, TRBD1 (5 bases). This CDR3 is 13 amino acids long. Germline loops: CDR1 MNHEY, CDR2 SVGAGI. Trimming removed 10 bases at V and 6 bases at J, with 16 bases between. This CDR3 reads CATRGTAGQPQHF. The CDR3 DNA follows: TGTGCCACCCGGGGGACGGCGGGTCAGCCCCAGCATTTT.

This chain uses TRBV2 with TRBJ1-2; the D is unclear. Germline CDR1 and CDR2: SNHLY and FYNNEI. The CDR3 loop spans 11 amino acids. V lost 8 bases, J lost 2 bases, and 6 bases lay in between. CDR3 DNA: TGTGCCAGCGGCGGGAACTATGGCTACACCTTC. The encoded protein is CASGGNYGYTF.

The chain couples TRBV7-9 to TRBJ2-2; 11 bases are a match to TRBD2. The CDR3 totals 17 residues. After removal of 4 bases from V and 2 bases from J, the junction contained 6 bases not matched to a gene. Germline-derived CDR1 and CDR2 are SEHNR and FQNEAQ (reference sequence). CDR3 loop: CASSYRLAGPNTGELFF. The CDR3 bases are TGTGCCAGCAGCTATCGACTAGCGGGGCCTAACACCGGGGAGCTGTTTTTT.

This chain joins TRBV30 and TRBJ1-1; D is undetermined. The V gene's germline CDR1 is GTSNPN and CDR2 SVGIG (reference sequence). The CDR3 is 12 amino acids. CDR3 sequence: CVAERPTTEAFF. The DNA for the CDR3 is TGTGTAGCGGAACGACCTACCACTGAAGCTTTCTTT.

The chain is built from TRBV11-3 and TRBJ2-1; D may be TRBD2 (6 bases). The germline V and J ends were trimmed by 4 bases and 9 bases, with 13 bases remaining between them. CDR1 is SGHNT, CDR2 YENEEA, per germline. The CDR3 is made up of 13 amino acids. The CDR3 sequence: CASSSLAASEQFF. CDR3 DNA: TGTGCCAGCAGCTCACTAGCAGCCAGTGAGCAGTTCTTC.

The chain carries TRBV2 and TRBJ2-3; D is unclear. This CDR3 contains 16 residues. Germline assignment: CDR1 SNHLY and CDR2 FYNNEI. V was clipped by 2 bases and J by 0 bases, with 12 bases between them. CDR3 nucleotide sequence: TGTGCCAGCAGTGAAAATCCCAGCGTGAGCACAGATACGCAGTATTTT. This gives the protein CASSENPSVSTDTQYF.

This clone appeared a single time. V is TRBV11-2 and J is TRBJ2-1; D is possibly TRBD2 (6 bases). V was trimmed by 5 bases and J by 4 bases, leaving 21 bases between them. The CDR3 has 17 residues. CDR1 SGHAT and CDR2 FQNNGV come from the germline V gene. The CDR3 nucleotides are TGTGCCAGCAGCCGAACGCCTGACGGGAGTTTATACAATGAGCAGTTCTTC. Translated, it gives CASSRTPDGSLYNEQFF.

This clone turned up a few times. This chain links TRBV5-4 with TRBJ2-7; 8 bases are a match to TRBD1. This CDR3 is 16 amino acids long. Germline CDR1 SGHNT, CDR2 YYREEE (reference sequence). V lost 1 base and J lost 4; bases outside the gene matches: 10. CDR3 DNA: TGTGCCAGCAGCTTGAGGGGGACAGGCACGAGTTACGAGCAGTACTTC. It codes for CASSLRGTGTSYEQYF.

V is TRBV19 and J is TRBJ2-7, with 8 bases aligning to TRBD1. The trim removed 5 bases at V and 4 bases at J, leaving 4 bases unmatched. Germline lookup yields CDR1 LNHDA and CDR2 SQIVND (reference sequence). The CDR3 is made up of 13 amino acids. The CDR3 nucleotides read TGTGCCAGTAGTGAGTACAGGGGGTACGAGCAGTACTTC. It is translated as CASSEYRGYEQYF.

This clone showed up just once. This chain joins TRBV7-7 and TRBJ2-2; perhaps TRBD2 as D (5 bases). The CDR3 loop spans 16 amino acids. From germline, CDR1 is SSHAT and CDR2 FNYEAQ (reference sequence). V dropped 4 bases and J dropped 1 base, with 13 bases sitting between them. The CDR3 DNA sequence: TGTGCCAGCAGCTCAACCGGGATCTTGAACACCGGGGAGCTGTTTTTT. The encoded protein is CASSSTGILNTGELFF.

CDR3 region: CASLPPGLAARTDTQYF. As DNA, the CDR3 is TGTGCCAGCCTTCCACCCGGACTAGCGGCCCGCACAGATACGCAGTATTTT. The J gene is TRBJ2-3, the V gene TRBV28; 10 bases map to TRBD2. The CDR3 consists of 17 residues. Germline V gene lookup returns CDR1 MDHEN and CDR2 SYDVKM. Unmatched junction bases numbered 12, after V lost 8 bases and J lost 1 base.

The chain employs TRBV11-2 and TRBJ2-6; D may be TRBD2 (6 bases). The CDR3 covers 18 residues. CDR1 is SGHAT and CDR2 is FQNNGV in the germline V gene. Between the trimmed V and J ends, which lost 8 bases and 0 bases, there was a span of 20 bases. CDR3 residues: CASRNWGRDSSGANVLTF. CDR3 coding DNA: TGTGCCAGCCGCAACTGGGGCAGGGACTCCTCTGGGGCCAACGTCCTGACTTTC.

V is TRBV5-4 and J is TRBJ1-1; 8 nucleotides match TRBD1. J was trimmed by 5 bases and V by 3 bases; bases with no gene match: 9. Germline loops: CDR1 SGHNT, CDR2 YYREEE (reference sequence). CDR3 length: 15 residues. CDR3 sequence: CASSSTGAGGTEAFF. DNA of the CDR3: TGTGCCAGCAGCTCGACAGGGGCCGGGGGAACTGAAGCTTTCTTT.

The V gene is TRBV28, the J gene TRBJ1-6; 7 bases match TRBD1. Trimming removed 2 bases from V and 4 bases from J; junction bases left unmatched: 5. Germline V lookup: CDR1 MDHEN, CDR2 SYDVKM. This CDR3 region has 16 residues. The CDR3: CASSLDRGQYNSPLHF. CDR3 nucleotides: TGTGCCAGCAGTTTAGATAGGGGGCAATATAATTCACCCCTCCACTTT.

The CDR3 DNA follows: TGTGCCAGCAGTCCGCCAGGGACAGCGACACATCAGCCCCAGCATTTT. Its protein product is CASSPPGTATHQPQHF. The V call is TRBV28, the J call TRBJ1-5; 7 nucleotides match TRBD1. Germline V lookup: CDR1 MDHEN, CDR2 SYDVKM. With 5 bases clipped from V and 5 bases from J, the junction kept 12 bases outside the gene matches. CDR3 size: 16 residues.